One TCR beta chain is described in this entry. Reverse transcription used 0.5 to 1 ug RNA and random hexamers. With immunoSEQ multiplex PCR, TCR beta CDR3 was amplified across 54 Vbeta and 13 Jbeta. TCRdb called the immunoSEQ multiplex PCR reads again in MiXCR, with one record for every CDR3 protein. The sample carries a few hundred thousand distinct CDR3 sequences, 95% recorded once. The data derive from a study of CD8 T cells in Susac syndrome. Looked up from germline, CDR1 is DFQATT and CDR2 is SNEGSKA (reference sequence). This CDR3 region has 16 residues. Germline trimming cut 5 bases from V and 8 bases from J; bases unmatched to any gene: 12. Sequencing of TCR beta was performed on blood CD8+ and CD4+ T cells. Negative isolation yielded CD4+ and CD8+ T cells, and FACS enriched TEMRA cells.

Sequencing used CD4+ T cells from PBMCs. This clonotype was obtained from a human donor with multiple sclerosis. The chain uses TRBV20-1 and TRBJ2-1; 13 bases agree with TRBD2. The CDR3 bases are TGCAGTGCTCTCCCATGGACTAGCGGGGGTAAAGATGAGCAGTTCTTC. Translated, it gives CSALPWTSGGKDEQFF.